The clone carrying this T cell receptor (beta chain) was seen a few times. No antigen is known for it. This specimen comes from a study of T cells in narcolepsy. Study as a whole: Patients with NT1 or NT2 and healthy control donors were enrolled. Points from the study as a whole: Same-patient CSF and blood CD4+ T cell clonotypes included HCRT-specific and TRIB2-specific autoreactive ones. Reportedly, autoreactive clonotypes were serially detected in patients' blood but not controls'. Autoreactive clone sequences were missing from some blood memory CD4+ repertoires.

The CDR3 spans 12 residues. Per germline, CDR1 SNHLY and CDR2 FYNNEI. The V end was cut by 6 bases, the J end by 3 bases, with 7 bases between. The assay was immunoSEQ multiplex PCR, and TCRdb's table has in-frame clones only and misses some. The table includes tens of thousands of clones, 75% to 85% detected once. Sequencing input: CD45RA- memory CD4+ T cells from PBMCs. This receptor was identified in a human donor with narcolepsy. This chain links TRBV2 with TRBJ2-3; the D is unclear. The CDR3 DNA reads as TGTGCCAGCAGCCTAGAGACAGATACGCAGTATTTT. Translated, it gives CASSLETDTQYF.